Below, 21 T cell receptor beta chains from the same sample are listed, as sequenced in a study of blood T cell repertoires in COVID-19. Only in-frame clones appear in the TCRdb table, and some are missing; sequencing was by immunoSEQ multiplex PCR. This table holds about 120,000 clones, 84% found once. The sequenced material came from PBMCs or T cells enriched from blood (not recorded which). The receptors were gathered from a woman in her thirties who had recovered from COVID-19.

The V and J genes are TRBV4-3 and TRBJ2-7; 9 bases line up with TRBD1. This CDR3 is built from 17 residues. The germline gives CDR1 LGHNA, CDR2 YSLEER. V gave up 0 bases and J gave up 0 bases; unmatched junction bases: 6. CDR3 DNA sequence: TGCGCCAGCAGCCAAGATGGGACAGGGTATAGCTCCTACGAGCAGTACTTC. The encoded protein is CASSQDGTGYSSYEQYF.

This chain links TRBV18 with TRBJ1-6; 7 bases are a match to TRBD1. The CDR3 extends over 14 amino acids. Germline V lookup: CDR1 KGHSH, CDR2 LQKENI. V lost 3 bases, J lost 10 bases, and 6 bases stayed unmatched. This CDR3 is CASSPTGVGSPLHF. CDR3 nucleotides: TGTGCCAGCTCACCCACAGGGGTGGGATCACCCCTCCACTTT.

The chain joins TRBV3-1 (or the pseudogene TRBV3-2) to TRBJ1-1, with a tentative D call TRBD1 (5 bases). CDR3 size: 18 residues. CDR1 LGHDT and CDR2 YNNKEL come from the germline V gene (reference sequence). The ends were cut back, 0 bases at V and 0 bases at J, with 17 bases in the middle. The CDR3 region is CASSQDRWRGGVNTEAFF. CDR3 coding DNA: TGTGCCAGCAGCCAAGATCGCTGGCGGGGGGGGGTGAACACTGAAGCTTTCTTT.

The V and J genes are TRBV7-2 and TRBJ1-5; TRBD1 matches at 9 bases. The germline CDR1 and CDR2 sequences are SGHTA and FQGNSA. The ends lost 0 bases at V and 0 bases at J; junction bases unmatched: 3. This CDR3 has 17 amino acids. CDR3 protein: CASSLAGTGTSNQPQHF. The CDR3 nucleotides read TGTGCCAGCAGCTTAGCCGGGACAGGGACTAGCAATCAGCCCCAGCATTTT.

The sample holds a few counts of this clone. The genes are TRBV7-9 and TRBJ2-7, with TRBD1 matching 9 bases. After removal of 2 bases from V and 5 bases from J, the junction contained 4 bases not matched to a gene. Germline CDR1 and CDR2: SEHNR and FQNEAQ (reference sequence). CDR3 size: 14 residues. CDR3 bases: TGTGCCAGCAGCTTAACTGGACAGGGGAACGAGCAGTACTTC. This codes for CASSLTGQGNEQYF.

V and J are TRBV2 and TRBJ2-7; the match to TRBD1 covers 8 bases. This CDR3 region has 14 residues. The germline V gene encodes CDR1 SNHLY and CDR2 FYNNEI. The junction had 2 bases not matched to a gene; V was cut back by 4 bases and J by 0 bases. The CDR3 sequence is CASSVDRGSYEQYF. The CDR3 DNA sequence: TGTGCCAGCAGTGTTGACAGGGGCTCCTACGAGCAGTACTTC. Combining the CDR3 with reference TRBV2 and TRBJ2-7 gives the whole variable domain EPEVTQTPSHQVTQMGQEVILRCVPISNHLYFYWYRQILGQKVEFLVSFYNNEISEKSEIFDDQFSVERPDGSNFTLKIRSTKLEDSAMYFCASSVDRGSYEQYFGPGTRLTVT.

In its sample, this clone was seen a few times. V and J are TRBV5-1 and TRBJ1-3; D gene uncertain. V gave up 4 bases and J gave up 0 bases, with 11 bases separating them. The germline V gene has CDR1 SGHRS and CDR2 YFSETQ. CDR3 length equals 15 residues. The CDR3 loop is CASSPTSNSGNTIYF. The CDR3 coding sequence is TGCGCCAGCAGCCCCACGAGTAACTCTGGAAACACCATATATTTT.

The V call is TRBV5-1, the J call TRBJ2-5; 7 bases line up with TRBD1. The germline V gene encodes CDR1 SGHRS and CDR2 YFSETQ. The CDR3 is 15 amino acids. V dropped 2 bases and J dropped 2; count of bases not matched to a gene: 6. The DNA of the CDR3 is TGCGCCAGCAGCTTTGAACAGGGGCAACAAGAGACCCAGTACTTC. It codes for CASSFEQGQQETQYF.

V and J are TRBV24-1 and TRBJ2-7, with 10 bases identical to TRBD1. The trim removed 3 bases at V and 3 bases at J, leaving 4 bases unmatched. CDR3 length: 15 residues. The germline CDR1 and CDR2 sequences are KGHDR and SFDVKD. The CDR3 is CATSDVGDRGYEQYF. For the CDR3, the DNA is TGTGCCACCAGTGATGTAGGGGACAGGGGCTACGAGCAGTACTTC.

On this clone itself: A junction boundary mismatches the germline segment, possibly from a read error. CDR3 sequence (DNA): TGTGCCAGCAGCTTACCCGTTAGCGGTCCCTGG. It codes for CASSLPVSGPW. The chain links TRBV11-3 to TRBJ2-7, with D possibly matching TRBD2 (6 bases). The germline gives CDR1 SGHNT, CDR2 YENEEA. The CDR3 totals 11 residues.

V is TRBV2 and J is TRBJ1-5, with D possibly matching TRBD1 (6 bases). V was cut by 5 bases and J by 1 base, with 18 bases left in between. Germline V gene data show CDR1 as SNHLY and CDR2 as FYNNEI. There are 17 residues in the CDR3. CDR3 region: CASSPPGVLGSNQPQHF. Written as DNA, the CDR3 is TGTGCCAGCAGTCCTCCAGGGGTATTGGGGAGCAATCAGCCCCAGCATTTT.

CDR3 loop: CASSSTGTGRTGNTEAFF. CDR3 coding DNA: TGTGCCAGCAGCTCAACCGGGACAGGGAGGACCGGGAACACTGAAGCTTTCTTT. The chain links TRBV7-9 to TRBJ1-1, with 9 positions matching TRBD1. Trimming at V came to 4 bases and at J to 1 base, leaving 13 bases not matched to a gene. This CDR3 comprises 18 residues. Looked up from germline, CDR1 is SEHNR and CDR2 is FQNEAQ (reference sequence).

The V call is TRBV28, the J call TRBJ2-2; 9 nucleotides line up with TRBD2. The V gene end was trimmed by 5 bases and the J gene end by 7 bases; junction bases not matched to a gene: 14. CDR1 and CDR2 from the germline V gene are MDHEN and SYDVKM. The CDR3 loop spans 17 amino acids. The CDR3 region is CASSPLGAGGPDGELFF. The CDR3 nucleotides are TGTGCCAGCAGTCCATTAGGAGCGGGGGGTCCTGACGGGGAGCTGTTTTTT.

This clone was found once. V and J are TRBV7-2 and TRBJ2-2, with 9 bases aligning to TRBD1. V was pared by 5 bases and J by 4 bases, with 5 bases of the junction left unmatched. There are 15 residues in the CDR3. Germline V gene data show CDR1 as SGHTA and CDR2 as FQGNSA. The CDR3 loop is CASSKDRGGTGELFF. DNA of the CDR3: TGTGCCAGCAGCAAGGACAGGGGAGGCACCGGGGAGCTGTTTTTT. The full variable domain, completed using reference TRBV7-2 and TRBJ2-2, is GAGVSQSPSNKVTEKGKDVELRCDPISGHTALYWYRQSLGQGLEFLIYFQGNSAPDKSGLPSDRFSAERTGGSVSTLTIQRTQQEDSAVYLCASSKDRGGTGELFFGEGSRLTVL.

The chain carries TRBV9 and TRBJ1-1; possibly TRBD1 for D (5 bases). CDR3 length: 17 residues. The V and J ends lost 7 bases and 0 bases respectively, with 22 bases between them. Germline CDR1 and CDR2: SGDLS and YYNGEE. The CDR3 loop is CASSGGHASLMNTEAFF. CDR3 bases: TGTGCCAGCTCGGGGGGTCACGCGAGTCTCATGAACACTGAAGCTTTCTTT.

This clone occurred a few times. This chain joins TRBV15 and TRBJ2-5; possibly TRBD1 for D (6 bases). This CDR3 region has 13 residues. Trimming cost V 0 bases and J 4 bases, with 6 bases left between them. CDR1 and CDR2 from the germline V gene are LNHNV and YYDKDF (reference sequence). CDR3 coding DNA: TGTGCCACCAGCAGAGAACAGGGAGAGACCCAGTACTTC. It translates to CATSREQGETQYF.

This chain uses TRBV2 with TRBJ2-7, with 8 bases lining up with TRBD1. Germline V CDR1 and CDR2: SNHLY, FYNNEI. V lost 7 bases and J lost 4; bases outside the gene matches: 6. CDR3 length: 13 residues. CDR3 region: CASKDRAGYEQYF. CDR3 in DNA: TGTGCCAGCAAGGACAGGGCAGGTTACGAGCAGTACTTC. Full variable domain (missing parts from reference TRBV2 and TRBJ2-7): EPEVTQTPSHQVTQMGQEVILRCVPISNHLYFYWYRQILGQKVEFLVSFYNNEISEKSEIFDDQFSVERPDGSNFTLKIRSTKLEDSAMYFCASKDRAGYEQYFGPGTRLTVT.

The chain couples TRBV19 to TRBJ1-1; possibly TRBD1 for D (5 bases). V lost 5 bases to trimming and J lost 0 bases, with 10 bases between them. From germline, CDR1 is LNHDA and CDR2 SQIVND (reference sequence). The CDR3 contains 14 residues. The CDR3 spells CASSVGLLNTEAFF. CDR3 sequence (DNA): TGTGCCAGTAGTGTGGGACTGTTGAACACTGAAGCTTTCTTT.

The genes are TRBV4-2 and TRBJ2-1; 14 nucleotides line up with TRBD2. The CDR3 covers 16 residues. Germline CDR1 reads LGHNA; CDR2 reads YNFKEQ. J lost 10 bases, V lost 4 bases, and 9 bases had no gene match. The CDR3, as DNA: TGTGCCAGCAGCCGAGGGGGACTAGCGGGAGTAAGAGAGCAGTTCTTC. This sequence encodes CASSRGGLAGVREQFF.

The chain is built from TRBV11-2 and TRBJ1-1, with D perhaps TRBD1 (6 bases). Trimming stripped 3 bases from V and 0 bases from J, with 11 bases between. From germline, CDR1 is SGHAT and CDR2 FQNNGV. The CDR3 extends over 15 amino acids. The CDR3 sequence: CASSLGGAVNTEAFF. The CDR3 coding sequence is TGTGCCAGCAGCTTGGGGGGGGCTGTGAACACTGAAGCTTTCTTT. Full variable domain (remainder filled in from reference TRBV11-2 and TRBJ1-1): EAGVAQSPRYKIIEKRQSVAFWCNPISGHATLYWYQQILGQGPKLLIQFQNNGVVDDSQLPKDRFSAERLKGVDSTLKIQPAKLEDSAVYLCASSLGGAVNTEAFFGQGTRLTVV.

The chain combines TRBV28 with TRBJ1-1; maybe TRBD1 (6 bases). Deletions cut 8 bases from V and 4 bases from J, with 23 bases between. The germline V gene has CDR1 MDHEN and CDR2 SYDVKM. The CDR3 is 16 amino acids. The CDR3 loop reads CASGITLTSRGTEAFF. The CDR3, as DNA: TGTGCCAGCGGAATTACCCTAACGTCCAGGGGCACTGAAGCTTTCTTT.